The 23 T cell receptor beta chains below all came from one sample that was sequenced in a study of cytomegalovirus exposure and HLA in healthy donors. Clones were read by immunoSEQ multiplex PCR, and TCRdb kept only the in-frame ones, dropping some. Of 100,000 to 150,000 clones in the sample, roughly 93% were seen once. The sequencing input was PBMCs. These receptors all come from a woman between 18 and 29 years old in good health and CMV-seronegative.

The CDR3 here is CASSLGVPNTGELFF. CDR3 DNA sequence: TGCGCCAGCAGCCTAGGGGTGCCGAACACCGGGGAGCTGTTTTTT. This rearrangement joins TRBV5-1 to TRBJ2-2, with D maybe TRBD1 (5 bases). The germline V gene has CDR1 SGHRS and CDR2 YFSETQ. The CDR3 runs to 15 residues. Trimming cost V 4 bases and J 0 bases, with 10 bases left between them.

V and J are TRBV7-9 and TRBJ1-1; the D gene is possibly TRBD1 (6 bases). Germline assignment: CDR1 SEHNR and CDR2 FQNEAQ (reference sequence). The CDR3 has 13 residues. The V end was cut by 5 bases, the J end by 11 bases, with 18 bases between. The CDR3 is CASSPAVQGLAFF. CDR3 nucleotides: TGTGCCAGCAGCCCCGCGGTCCAGGGGCTGGCTTTCTTT.

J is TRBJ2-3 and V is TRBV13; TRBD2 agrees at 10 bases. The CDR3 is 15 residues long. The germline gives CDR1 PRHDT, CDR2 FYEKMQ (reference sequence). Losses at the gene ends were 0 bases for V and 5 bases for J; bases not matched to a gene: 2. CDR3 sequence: CASSLGLAGVDTQYF. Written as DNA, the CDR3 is TGTGCCAGCAGCTTAGGTCTAGCGGGGGTAGATACGCAGTATTTT.

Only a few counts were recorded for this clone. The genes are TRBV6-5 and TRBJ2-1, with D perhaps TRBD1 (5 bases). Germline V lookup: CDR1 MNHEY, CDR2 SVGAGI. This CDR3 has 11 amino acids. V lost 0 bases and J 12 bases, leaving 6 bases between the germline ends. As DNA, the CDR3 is TGTGCCAGCAGTTACTCAGGGGCGCAGTTCTTC. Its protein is CASSYSGAQFF.

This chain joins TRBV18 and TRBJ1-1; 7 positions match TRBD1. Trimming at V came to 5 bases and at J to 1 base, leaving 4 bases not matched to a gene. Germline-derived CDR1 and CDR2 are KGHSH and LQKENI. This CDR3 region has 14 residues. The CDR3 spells CASSAGGENTEAFF. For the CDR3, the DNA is TGTGCCAGCTCAGCAGGGGGAGAGAACACTGAAGCTTTCTTT.

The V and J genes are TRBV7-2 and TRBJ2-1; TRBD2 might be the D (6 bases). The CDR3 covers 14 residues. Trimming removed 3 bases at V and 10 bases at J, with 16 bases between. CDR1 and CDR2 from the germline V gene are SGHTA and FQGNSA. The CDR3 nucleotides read TGTGCCAGCAGCTTGCATACTAGCAATCGCGAGCAGTTCTTC. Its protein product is CASSLHTSNREQFF. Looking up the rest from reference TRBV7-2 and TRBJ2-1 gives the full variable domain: GAGVSQSPSNKVTEKGKDVELRCDPISGHTALYWYRQSLGQGLEFLIYFQGNSAPDKSGLPSDRFSAERTGGSVSTLTIQRTQQEDSAVYLCASSLHTSNREQFFGPGTRLTVL.

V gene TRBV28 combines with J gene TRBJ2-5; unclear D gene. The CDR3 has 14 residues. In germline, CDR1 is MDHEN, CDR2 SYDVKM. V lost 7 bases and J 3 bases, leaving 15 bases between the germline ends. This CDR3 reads CASKALLREETQYF. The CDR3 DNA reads TGTGCCAGCAAAGCTCTCTTGCGTGAAGAGACCCAGTACTTC.

The CDR3 coding sequence is TGTGCCAGCAGTGAGCGGGGGTCTAGCACAGATACGCAGTATTTT. Translation gives CASSERGSSTDTQYF. The chain links TRBV6-4 to TRBJ2-3; 7 nucleotides match TRBD2. The J segment lost 0 bases and the V segment lost 3 bases, leaving 3 bases of the junction unmatched. Germline V CDR1 and CDR2: MRHNA, SNTAGT. This CDR3 comprises 15 residues.

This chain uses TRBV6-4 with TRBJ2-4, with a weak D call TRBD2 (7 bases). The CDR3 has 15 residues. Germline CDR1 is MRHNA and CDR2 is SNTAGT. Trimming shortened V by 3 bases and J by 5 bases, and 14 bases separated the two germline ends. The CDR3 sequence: CASSEVAGAENIQYF. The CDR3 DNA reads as TGTGCCAGCAGTGAAGTGGCGGGGGCCGAAAACATTCAGTACTTC.

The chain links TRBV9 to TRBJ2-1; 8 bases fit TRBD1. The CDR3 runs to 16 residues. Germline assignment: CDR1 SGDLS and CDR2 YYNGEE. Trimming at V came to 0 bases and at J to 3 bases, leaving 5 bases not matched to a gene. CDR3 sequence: CASSVGGQGNYNEQFF. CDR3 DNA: TGTGCCAGCAGCGTAGGAGGACAGGGTAACTACAATGAGCAGTTCTTC.

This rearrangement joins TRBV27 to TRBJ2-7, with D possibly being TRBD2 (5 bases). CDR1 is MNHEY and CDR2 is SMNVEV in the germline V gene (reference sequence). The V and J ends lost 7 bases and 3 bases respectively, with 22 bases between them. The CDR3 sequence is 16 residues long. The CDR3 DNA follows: TGTGCCAGCACGAACGCTGGGCTAGGGAGTCTCTACGAGCAGTACTTC. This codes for CASTNAGLGSLYEQYF.

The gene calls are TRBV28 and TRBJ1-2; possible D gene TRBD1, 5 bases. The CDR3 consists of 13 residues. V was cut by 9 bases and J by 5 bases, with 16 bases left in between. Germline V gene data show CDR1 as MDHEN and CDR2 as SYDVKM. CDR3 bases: TGTGCCAGTCGAGAGGGGCGGGAATATGGCTACACCTTC. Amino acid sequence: CASREGREYGYTF.

In DNA form, the CDR3 reads TGTGCCAGCAGCCAAGCCGGGACAGGGGAAGGGGCGGGAGGCTACACCTTC. It yields the protein CASSQAGTGEGAGGYTF. V usage is TRBV13 and J usage is TRBJ1-2; TRBD1 matches 10 bases. CDR3 length: 17 residues. The germline CDR1 and CDR2 sequences are PRHDT and FYEKMQ (reference sequence). The V and J ends lost 5 bases and 8 bases, in that order; junction bases with no gene match: 17.

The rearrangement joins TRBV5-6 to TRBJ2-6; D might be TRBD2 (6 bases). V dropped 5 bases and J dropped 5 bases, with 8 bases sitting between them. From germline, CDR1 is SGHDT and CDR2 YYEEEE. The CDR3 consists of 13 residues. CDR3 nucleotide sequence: TGTGCCAGCAGGGGAGGCCGGGCCAACGTCCTGACTTTC. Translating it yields CASRGGRANVLTF. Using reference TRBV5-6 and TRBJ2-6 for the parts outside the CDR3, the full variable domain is DAGVTQSPTHLIKTRGQQVTLRCSPKSGHDTVSWYQQALGQGPQFIFQYYEEEERQRGNFPDRFSGHQFPNYSSELNVNALLLGDSALYLCASRGGRANVLTFGAGSRLTVL.

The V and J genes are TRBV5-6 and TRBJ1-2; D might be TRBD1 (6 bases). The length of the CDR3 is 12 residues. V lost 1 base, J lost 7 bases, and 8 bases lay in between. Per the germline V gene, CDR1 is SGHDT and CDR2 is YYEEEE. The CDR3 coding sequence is TGTGCCAGCAGCTTGTTAGGGGGTGGCTACACCTTC. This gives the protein CASSLLGGGYTF.

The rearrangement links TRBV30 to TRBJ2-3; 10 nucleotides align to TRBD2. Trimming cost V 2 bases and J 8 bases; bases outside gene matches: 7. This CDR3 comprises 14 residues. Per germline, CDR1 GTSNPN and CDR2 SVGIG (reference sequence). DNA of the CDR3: TGTGCCTGGAGTCCTACCCGGACTAGCGGTACGCAGTATTTT. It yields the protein CAWSPTRTSGTQYF.

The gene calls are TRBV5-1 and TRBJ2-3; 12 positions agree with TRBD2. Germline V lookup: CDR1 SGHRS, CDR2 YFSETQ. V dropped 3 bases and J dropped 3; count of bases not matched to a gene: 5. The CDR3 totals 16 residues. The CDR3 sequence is CASSSLAGGGTDTQYF. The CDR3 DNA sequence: TGCGCCAGCAGCTCACTAGCGGGAGGTGGGACAGATACGCAGTATTTT.

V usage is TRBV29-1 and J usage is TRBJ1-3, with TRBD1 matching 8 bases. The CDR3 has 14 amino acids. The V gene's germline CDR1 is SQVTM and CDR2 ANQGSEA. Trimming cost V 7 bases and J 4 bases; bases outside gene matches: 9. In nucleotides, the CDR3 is TGCAGCGCCCGGACAGGGCGTCCCGGAAACACCATATATTTT. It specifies CSARTGRPGNTIYF.

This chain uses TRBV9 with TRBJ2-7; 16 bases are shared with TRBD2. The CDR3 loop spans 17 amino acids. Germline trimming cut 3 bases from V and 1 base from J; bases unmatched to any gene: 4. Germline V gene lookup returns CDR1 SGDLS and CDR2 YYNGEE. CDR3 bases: TGTGCCAGCAGCGCGGGACTAGCGGGAGGGCCTTCCTACGAGCAGTACTTC. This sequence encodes CASSAGLAGGPSYEQYF.

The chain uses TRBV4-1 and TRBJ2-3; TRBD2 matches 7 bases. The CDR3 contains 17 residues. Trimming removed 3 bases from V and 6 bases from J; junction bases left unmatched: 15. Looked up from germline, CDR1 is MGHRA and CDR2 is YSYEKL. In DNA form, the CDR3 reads TGCGCCAGCAGCCATTTGGTTCATGCGGGAGCCAGGGATACGCAGTATTTT. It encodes CASSHLVHAGARDTQYF.

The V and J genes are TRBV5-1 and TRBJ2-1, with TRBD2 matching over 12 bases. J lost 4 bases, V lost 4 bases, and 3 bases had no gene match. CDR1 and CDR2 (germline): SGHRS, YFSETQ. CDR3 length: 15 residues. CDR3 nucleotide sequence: TGCGCCAGCAGCGATGGGACTAGCGGGTACAATGAGCAGTTCTTC. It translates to CASSDGTSGYNEQFF.

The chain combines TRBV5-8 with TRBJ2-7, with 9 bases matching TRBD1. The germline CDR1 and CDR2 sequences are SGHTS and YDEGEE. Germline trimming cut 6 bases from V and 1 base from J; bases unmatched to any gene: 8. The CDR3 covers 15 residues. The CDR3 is CASNLGQGPSYEQYF. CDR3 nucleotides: TGTGCCAGCAACCTAGGACAGGGGCCTTCCTACGAGCAGTACTTC.

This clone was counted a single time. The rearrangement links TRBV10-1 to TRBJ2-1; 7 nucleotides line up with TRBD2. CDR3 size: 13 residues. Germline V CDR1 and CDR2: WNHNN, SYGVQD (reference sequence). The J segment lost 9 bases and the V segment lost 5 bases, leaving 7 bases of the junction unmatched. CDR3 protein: CASSSTSIGEQFF. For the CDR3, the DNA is TGCGCCAGCAGTTCGACTAGCATCGGTGAGCAGTTCTTC.